This T cell receptor beta chain was sequenced for a study of cytomegalovirus exposure and HLA in healthy donors. PCR used 60 Vbeta primers and 13 Jbeta primers. TCRdb's copy holds only in-frame clones and misses some; the assay was immunoSEQ multiplex PCR. Here the sample spans 90,000 to 150,000 clones, approximately 80% being singletons. Study-wide results and caveats: In vitro assays verified that three CMV-associated chains recognized CMV antigens specifically. Other equally common chains were less clonally expanded than HLA-associated TCR beta chains, a later analysis showed. With later analysis, a missense DCLRE1C variant became linked to TCR beta V- and J-gene trimming.

Though nominally healthy at sampling, donors likely had unrecorded immune exposures. For this clone: Its antigen is unknown.

The sequence was collected from a man younger than 35 in good health and CMV-seropositive. Material for sequencing was PBMCs.

CDR3 bases: TGTGCCTGGAGTGAGGGGCAGCCTTATAGCAATCAGCCCCAGCATTTT. This encodes CAWSEGQPYSNQPQHF. The chain joins TRBV30 to TRBJ1-5; TRBD1 is a possible D gene (5 bases). Trimming shortened V by 1 base and J by 0 bases, and 13 bases separated the two germline ends. The CDR3 runs to 16 residues. CDR1 GTSNPN and CDR2 SVGIG come from the germline V gene (reference sequence). The whole variable domain, filled in from reference TRBV30 and TRBJ1-5, reads SQTIHQWPATLVQPVGSPLSLECTVEGTSNPNLYWYRQAAGRGLQLLFYSVGIGQISSEVPQNLSASRPQDRQFILSSKKLLLSDSGFYLCAWSEGQPYSNQPQHFGDGTRLSIL.